One sample yielded the 30 T cell receptor beta chains listed below, sequenced in a study of shared clonotypes between healthy human individuals. Terminally differentiated effector memory CD45RA+ cells were excluded by CCR7 positive selection of CD45RO-negative cells. The method was immunoSEQ multiplex PCR; TCRdb's version includes in-frame clones alone and lacks a portion of them. This sample has hundreds of thousands of clones, with approximately 96% found just once. The material sequenced was naive CD8+ T cells sorted from blood. All receptors come from a woman aged 25 to 45 in good health.

The chain has TRBV2 and TRBJ2-7; TRBD1 agrees at 8 bases. Trimming took 3 bases from V and 7 from J; bases not matched to a gene: 5. Germline V gene data show CDR1 as SNHLY and CDR2 as FYNNEI. The CDR3 has 13 residues. The CDR3 nucleotides read TGTGCCAGCAGTGAGTCAGGGGGCAATGAGCAGTACTTC. It codes for CASSESGGNEQYF.

The chain carries TRBV4-2 and TRBJ2-1; 8 nucleotides line up with TRBD1. This CDR3 has 16 residues. The ends lost 0 bases at V and 3 bases at J; junction bases unmatched: 4. Germline CDR1 reads LGHNA; CDR2 reads YNFKEQ. CDR3: CASSQDTTGDYNEQFF. The CDR3 nucleotides are TGTGCCAGCAGCCAAGATACGACAGGGGACTACAATGAGCAGTTCTTC.

V is TRBV19 and J is TRBJ2-4; the D gene could be TRBD1 or TRBD2 (6 bases each). CDR3 length: 19 residues. Germline CDR1 reads LNHDA; CDR2 reads SQIVND (reference sequence). As DNA, the CDR3 is TGTGCAGGAAGGGGGACTCTAGACCGGGGCGGATTAGCCAAAAACATTCAGTACTTC. Translated: CAGRGTLDRGGLAKNIQYF. The full variable domain, with the rest looked up from reference TRBV19 and TRBJ2-4, is DGGITQSPKYLFRKEGQNVTLSCEQNLNHDAMYWYRQDPGQGLRLIYYSQIVNDFQKGDIAEGYSVSREKKESFPLTVTSAQKNPTAFYLCAGRGTLDRGGLAKNIQYFGAGTRLSVL.

The chain recombines TRBV27 with TRBJ2-2, with 7 bases lining up with TRBD1. The V gene's germline CDR1 is MNHEY and CDR2 SMNVEV (reference sequence). There are 13 residues in the CDR3. The ends lost 6 bases at V and 7 bases at J; junction bases unmatched: 5. In DNA, the CDR3 is TGTGCCAGCAGAACAGGGGTGGGCGGGGAGCTGTTTTTT. It codes for CASRTGVGGELFF.

CDR3 nucleotides: TGCGCCAGCAGCTCCACGAGTGGAAAGGGGAATGAGCAGTTCTTC. Translating it yields CASSSTSGKGNEQFF. The chain recombines TRBV5-1 with TRBJ2-1; maybe TRBD1 (5 bases). The V end lost 3 bases, the J end lost 7 bases, and 17 bases lay between the germline ends. CDR3 length equals 15 residues. Germline lookup yields CDR1 SGHRS and CDR2 YFSETQ.

The DNA of the CDR3 is TGTGCCAGCAGTGAAGCGTTCGGTGCTCGTGAAAAACTGTTTTTT. This gives the protein CASSEAFGAREKLFF. This chain uses TRBV6-1 with TRBJ1-4; no firm D call. The CDR3 contains 15 residues. Trimming pared 0 bases from V and 7 bases from J, leaving 12 bases between. Germline values: CDR1 MNHNS, CDR2 SASEGT.

This chain connects TRBV6-6 to TRBJ2-7; D uncertain. Trimming removed 5 bases from V and 5 bases from J, with 13 bases in between. From germline, CDR1 is MNHNY and CDR2 SVGAGI (reference sequence). This CDR3 has 13 amino acids. The CDR3 nucleotides are TGTGCCAGCAGTCCCCTCGTGCGGCACGAGCAGTACTTC. Translating gives CASSPLVRHEQYF.

The chain uses TRBV20-1 and TRBJ2-1; D may be TRBD2 (5 bases). The germline V gene encodes CDR1 DFQATT and CDR2 SNEGSKA (reference sequence). The CDR3 is 11 amino acids. The ends were cut back, 4 bases at V and 7 bases at J, with 8 bases in the middle. The CDR3 loop is CSATGDNEQFF. CDR3 DNA: TGCAGTGCTACCGGGGATAATGAGCAGTTCTTC.

The gene calls are TRBV5-1 and TRBJ2-1; 12 bases line up with TRBD2. From germline, CDR1 is SGHRS and CDR2 YFSETQ. This CDR3 spans 16 amino acids. The ends lost 4 bases at V and 4 bases at J; junction bases unmatched: 6. DNA for the CDR3: TGCGCCAGCAGCCCCGGACTAGCGGGACCTTACAATGAGCAGTTCTTC. Translating gives CASSPGLAGPYNEQFF.

The rearrangement uses TRBV7-9 and TRBJ2-2; D unclear. The V end lost 1 base, the J end lost 3 bases, and 9 bases lay between the germline ends. Germline CDR1 is SEHNR and CDR2 is FQNEAQ (reference sequence). The CDR3 has 15 residues. CDR3 residues: CASSLGEHDTGELFF. The CDR3 region has the DNA TGTGCCAGCAGCTTAGGAGAACACGACACCGGGGAGCTGTTTTTT.

The V and J genes are TRBV27 and TRBJ2-7; 9 nucleotides agree with TRBD1. Germline V lookup: CDR1 MNHEY, CDR2 SMNVEV (reference sequence). CDR3 length: 15 amino acids. J was trimmed by 3 bases and V by 5 bases; bases with no gene match: 8. Here the CDR3 reads CASSHTGTGNYEQYF. The CDR3 DNA is TGTGCCAGCAGTCATACCGGGACAGGGAACTACGAGCAGTACTTC.

The rearrangement joins TRBV4-1 to TRBJ2-2; TRBD2 matches 9 bases. V lost 0 bases, J lost 4 bases, and 6 bases stayed unmatched. Germline V lookup: CDR1 MGHRA, CDR2 YSYEKL. This CDR3 is 17 amino acids long. The CDR3 DNA sequence: TGCGCCAGCAGCCAAGATCTAATAGCGGGAGTCACCGGGGAGCTGTTTTTT. It specifies CASSQDLIAGVTGELFF.

The chain is built from TRBV29-1 and TRBJ2-7, with D possibly being TRBD1 or TRBD2 (5 bases each). V shed 5 bases and J shed 5 bases, with 16 bases lying between them. CDR1 SQVTM and CDR2 ANQGSEA come from the germline V gene. The CDR3 has 13 residues. The CDR3 loop is CSVISGTHDEQYF. In DNA, the CDR3 is TGCAGCGTTATATCCGGGACCCATGACGAGCAGTACTTC.

The chain employs TRBV28 and TRBJ2-1; TRBD2 is a possible D gene (7 bases). Germline V gene lookup returns CDR1 MDHEN and CDR2 SYDVKM. The CDR3 has 12 residues. With 2 bases removed from V and 15 bases from J, the gap between germline ends came to 14 bases. CDR3 bases: TGTGCCAGCAGTTTAGGGGGGGCGATGATGTTCTTC. Translating it yields CASSLGGAMMFF.

CDR3 in DNA: TGTGCCACCCGTTTGGCTTACGAGCAGTACTTC. Its protein is CATRLAYEQYF. The genes are TRBV6-5 and TRBJ2-7; no definite D call. Germline assignment: CDR1 MNHEY and CDR2 SVGAGI. Trimming removed 10 bases at V and 4 bases at J, with 11 bases between. The CDR3 has 11 amino acids.

As for this clone: Other nucleotide sequences in the sample specify the same CDR3. The CDR3 here is CASSTGNQPQHF. In nucleotides, the CDR3 is TGTGCCAGTAGTACCGGCAATCAGCCCCAGCATTTT. V is TRBV19 and J is TRBJ1-5, with D uncertain. CDR3 length: 12 amino acids. V was shortened by 4 bases and J by 2 bases, with 3 bases between the two germline ends. Germline V CDR1 and CDR2: LNHDA, SQIVND (reference sequence).

The chain joins TRBV15 to TRBJ2-5, with 7 bases aligning to TRBD2. Germline CDR1 reads LNHNV; CDR2 reads YYDKDF (reference sequence). The CDR3 totals 15 residues. V was clipped by 2 bases and J by 4 bases; unmatched bases: 7. The CDR3 DNA sequence: TGTGCCACCAGCAGACCCCGGACTAGGGCAGAGACCCAGTACTTC. Its translation: CATSRPRTRAETQYF.

The V and J genes are TRBV28 and TRBJ2-7; D not certain. V lost 6 bases and J lost 0, with 12 bases in between. From germline, CDR1 is MDHEN and CDR2 SYDVKM. The CDR3 runs 14 residues. This CDR3 reads CASRNLQSSYEQYF. DNA of the CDR3: TGTGCCAGCAGGAATCTACAAAGCTCCTACGAGCAGTACTTC.

This chain joins TRBV2 and TRBJ2-5; TRBD2 matches at 7 bases. Near its end, the DNA agrees better with TRBJ2-7, so the J call may be wrong. The V gene's germline CDR1 is SNHLY and CDR2 FYNNEI. The CDR3 totals 15 residues. CDR3 bases: TGTGCCAGCTCAGAGGGGAGGGGATTCACCTACGAGCAGTACTTC. It translates to CASSEGRGFTYEQYF.

V gene TRBV27 combines with J gene TRBJ2-7, with TRBD1 as a possible D gene (6 bases). Trimming took off 0 bases at V and 3 bases at J, with 9 bases between the two ends. Germline CDR1 is MNHEY and CDR2 is SMNVEV (reference sequence). The CDR3 is made up of 14 amino acids. DNA for the CDR3: TGTGCCAGCAGTTTATCGGACAGCCGCTACGAGCAGTACTTC. Its translation: CASSLSDSRYEQYF.

V usage is TRBV27 and J usage is TRBJ1-1; D gene uncertain. Germline values: CDR1 MNHEY, CDR2 SMNVEV (reference sequence). V was pared by 4 bases and J by 1 base, with 13 bases between. The CDR3 extends over 15 amino acids. Written as DNA, the CDR3 is TGTGCCAGCAGTTCCTTTGAGCGTGCGAACACTGAAGCTTTCTTT. It specifies CASSSFERANTEAFF.

V usage is TRBV27 and J usage is TRBJ2-2; 13 bases are shared with TRBD2. Per germline, CDR1 MNHEY and CDR2 SMNVEV (reference sequence). J gave up 3 bases and V 6 bases, and 13 bases lay outside the gene matches. This CDR3 has 19 amino acids. CDR3 sequence (DNA): TGTGCCAGCAGCCTGGAGGGGGAGGGACTAGCGGGATACACCGGGGAGCTGTTTTTT. Its translation is CASSLEGEGLAGYTGELFF.

The chain is built from TRBV25-1 and TRBJ2-3; 9 nucleotides line up with TRBD1. Per the germline V gene, CDR1 is MGHDK and CDR2 is SYGVNS. V was pared by 6 bases and J by 1 base, with 5 bases of the junction left unmatched. The CDR3 is 15 residues long. The chain's CDR3 is CASRGQGVGTDTQYF. As DNA, the CDR3 is TGTGCCAGCAGGGGACAGGGTGTGGGCACAGATACGCAGTATTTT. Full variable domain (missing parts from reference TRBV25-1 and TRBJ2-3): EADIYQTPRYLVIGTGKKITLECSQTMGHDKMYWYQQDPGMELHLIHYSYGVNSTEKGDLSSESTVSRIRTEHFPLTLESARPSHTSQYLCASRGQGVGTDTQYFGPGTRLTVL.

J is TRBJ2-7 and V is TRBV28; weak D call: TRBD1 (6 bases). V lost 5 bases and J 2 bases, leaving 16 bases between the germline ends. Germline V gene sequence: CDR1 MDHEN, CDR2 SYDVKM. This CDR3 comprises 15 residues. The CDR3 DNA reads TGTGCCAGCAGTGGAACAGGGAATCCACCCTACGAGCAGTACTTC. It encodes CASSGTGNPPYEQYF.

The chain uses TRBV28 and TRBJ2-7; the D call may be TRBD1 or TRBD2 (5 bases each). The V gene lost 3 bases and the J gene lost 5 bases, with 23 bases spanning the gap. This CDR3 has 17 amino acids. CDR1 is MDHEN, CDR2 SYDVKM, per germline. The CDR3 is CASSFRALRGPRDEQYF. CDR3 nucleotide sequence: TGTGCCAGCAGTTTTCGGGCCCTTAGGGGACCCAGGGACGAGCAGTACTTC.

The chain uses TRBV29-1 and TRBJ1-1; 8 bases fit TRBD1. The trim removed 4 bases at V and 3 bases at J, leaving 4 bases unmatched. The CDR3 length is 13 residues. CDR1 and CDR2 (germline): SQVTM, ANQGSEA. The CDR3 nucleotides read TGCAGCGTTGCCGGCAGGGGGCACACTGAAGCTTTCTTT. It is translated as CSVAGRGHTEAFF.

The chain combines TRBV10-2 with TRBJ1-2; TRBD1 is a possible D gene (5 bases). V was trimmed by 1 base and J by 3 bases, leaving 15 bases between them. Germline CDR1 and CDR2: WSHSY and SAAADI. The CDR3 is 16 amino acids. The CDR3 coding sequence is TGCGCCAGCAGTGAGTTAAAAGATTCGGGACACTATGGCTACACCTTC. It codes for CASSELKDSGHYGYTF.

With regard to this clone: The sample contains more than one DNA sequence encoding this CDR3. CDR3 sequence reads: CASSLAGTYEQYF. The CDR3, as DNA: TGCGCCAGCAGCTTAGCAGGGACCTACGAGCAGTACTTC. The chain employs TRBV5-1 and TRBJ2-7, with a possible D match to TRBD1 (5 bases). With 2 bases removed from V and 2 bases from J, the gap between germline ends came to 8 bases. This CDR3 contains 13 residues. From germline, CDR1 is SGHRS and CDR2 YFSETQ.

This sequence joins TRBV9 and TRBJ1-2; D is uncertain. In germline, CDR1 is SGDLS, CDR2 YYNGEE. This CDR3 is built from 15 residues. V lost 1 base to trimming and J lost 0 bases, with 10 bases between them. CDR3 bases: TGTGCCAGCAGCGTATTTAGACAACCTAACTATGGCTACACCTTC. It codes for CASSVFRQPNYGYTF.

This chain connects TRBV7-2 to TRBJ2-7; D is possibly TRBD1 or TRBD2 (5 bases each). Germline lookup yields CDR1 SGHTA and CDR2 FQGNSA. V dropped 2 bases and J dropped 7 bases, with 12 bases sitting between them. This CDR3 is built from 13 residues. The CDR3 here is CASSLLWGGEQYF. The CDR3 region has the DNA TGTGCCAGCAGCTTATTATGGGGCGGGGAGCAGTACTTC.